This is a list of T cell receptor beta chains from one sample in a study of metastatic and nonmetastatic thyroid tumors. TCRdb redid the clone calls on the PCR reads using MiXCR. There are roughly 65,000 clones in the sample; 13% to 15% occur only once, and 5% to 8% lies in the top ten. Sequences were obtained from blood. The receptors were sampled from a male donor with papillary thyroid cancer or a benign thyroid nodule (not recorded which). Some clones in this sample may be carry-over from other donors' samples. Both conserved end residues are part of each CDR3. The D gene is left open where the match is weak. Clone size is given for some rows only: seen once, a few or many times, or a class if the clone is expanded.

TRBD2	TRBV6-4	TRBJ2-3	.	CASWTSGTDTQYF	TGTGCCAGCTGGACTAGCGGCACAGATACTCAGTATTTT
TRBD2	TRBV19	TRBJ2-1	many	CASNPSGGDDYNEQFF	TGTGCCAGTAATCCCTCCGGGGGGGATGACTACAATGAGCAGTTCTTC
.	TRBV28	TRBJ2-1	few	CASSTPCQLSGVRNEQFF	TGTGCCAGCAGTACTCCATGCCAACTATCGGGAGTAAGAAATGAGCAGTTCTTC
TRBD1	TRBV9	TRBJ2-5	many	CASSEGQGETQYF	TGTGCCAGCAGCGAGGGACAGGGAGAGACCCAGTACTTC
TRBD2	TRBV7-9	TRBJ2-1	few	CASVRLAGDNEQFF	TGTGCCTCGGTTAGATTAGCGGGAGATAATGAGCAGTTCTTC
.	TRBV10-2	TRBJ1-1	many	CASAGLDTEAFF	TGCGCCAGCGCAGGGTTAGACACTGAAGCTTTCTTT
.	TRBV11-2	TRBJ2-5	many	CASSFWASLPQETQYF	TGTGCCAGCAGCTTCTGGGCTAGTCTACCCCAAGAGACCCAGTACTTC
TRBD2	TRBV18	TRBJ2-2	many	CASSRGRLAVSTGELFF	TGTGCCAGCTCACGCGGCAGACTAGCGGTGAGCACCGGGGAGCTGTTTTTT
.	TRBV27	TRBJ1-1	many	CASSFGGGWGTEAFF	TGTGCCAGCAGTTTTGGTGGGGGGTGGGGCACTGAAGCTTTCTTT
TRBD2	TRBV5-6	TRBJ2-7	many	CASSYGTSGRYEQYF	TGTGCCAGCAGCTATGGGACTAGCGGGAGATACGAGCAGTACTTC
.	TRBV12-3/TRBV12-4	TRBJ2-2	many	CASSPNTGELFF	TGTGCCAGCAGCCCGAACACCGGGGAGCTGTTTTTT
TRBD1	TRBV7-9	TRBJ1-2	.	CASSSGQGMVYTF	TGTGCCAGCAGCTCGGGACAGGGGATGGTCTACACCTTC
.	TRBV9	TRBJ2-5	few	CASSLTSTAQETQYF	TGTGCCAGCAGCTTGACTAGTACCGCCCAAGAGACCCAGTACTTC
.	TRBV11-3	TRBJ2-7	many	CASSLVSGALSLEGLDEQYF	TGTGCCAGCAGCTTAGTATCAGGGGCCCTATCTTTGGAGGGCCTGGACGAGCAGTACTTC
TRBD1	TRBV27	TRBJ2-1	many	CASSPDRDSYNEQFF	TGTGCCAGCAGCCCGGACAGGGATTCCTACAATGAGCAGTTCTTC
TRBD2	TRBV10-1	TRBJ2-1	many	CASSEYGPSGLNEQFF	TGCGCCAGCAGTGAGTACGGTCCTAGCGGTCTCAATGAGCAGTTCTTC
.	TRBV20-1	TRBJ1-1	.	CSARGTGPNTEAFF	TGCAGTGCTAGAGGTACAGGTCCAAACACTGAAGCTTTCTTT
.	TRBV3-1	TRBJ2-5	many	CASSQDLGGGKETQYF	TGTGCCAGCAGCCAAGATCTCGGGGGAGGAAAGGAGACCCAGTACTTC
TRBD1	TRBV12-3/TRBV12-4	TRBJ1-5	few	CASIRNFGTGVEDQPQHF	TGTGCCAGCATCCGCAACTTTGGGACAGGGGTGGAGGATCAGCCCCAGCATTTT
.	TRBV3-1	TRBJ2-1	many	CASSQDSAEFF	TGTGCCAGCAGCCAAGATAGCGCGGAGTTCTTC
TRBD1	TRBV6-4	TRBJ2-7	many	CASKPDRGPYEQYF	TGTGCCAGCAAACCGGACAGGGGGCCCTACGAGCAGTACTTC
.	TRBV7-8	TRBJ2-3	many	CASSPADTQYF	TGTGCCAGCAGCCCGGCGGATACGCAGTATTTT
.	TRBV11-2	TRBJ1-6	many	CASSLGSNSPLHF	TGTGCCAGCAGCTTAGGCTCGAATTCACCCCTCCACTTT
.	TRBV29-1	TRBJ1-2	many	CSVDTNRDYGYTF	TGCAGCGTTGATACGAACCGGGACTATGGCTACACCTTC
TRBD2	TRBV4-2	TRBJ2-7	many	CASSQTSGESSYEQYF	TGTGCCAGCAGCCAAACTAGCGGGGAGAGCTCCTACGAGCAGTACTTC
TRBD2	TRBV20-1	TRBJ2-3	few	CSAKGSGIIDTQYF	TGCAGTGCCAAAGGTAGCGGGATAATAGATACGCAGTATTTT